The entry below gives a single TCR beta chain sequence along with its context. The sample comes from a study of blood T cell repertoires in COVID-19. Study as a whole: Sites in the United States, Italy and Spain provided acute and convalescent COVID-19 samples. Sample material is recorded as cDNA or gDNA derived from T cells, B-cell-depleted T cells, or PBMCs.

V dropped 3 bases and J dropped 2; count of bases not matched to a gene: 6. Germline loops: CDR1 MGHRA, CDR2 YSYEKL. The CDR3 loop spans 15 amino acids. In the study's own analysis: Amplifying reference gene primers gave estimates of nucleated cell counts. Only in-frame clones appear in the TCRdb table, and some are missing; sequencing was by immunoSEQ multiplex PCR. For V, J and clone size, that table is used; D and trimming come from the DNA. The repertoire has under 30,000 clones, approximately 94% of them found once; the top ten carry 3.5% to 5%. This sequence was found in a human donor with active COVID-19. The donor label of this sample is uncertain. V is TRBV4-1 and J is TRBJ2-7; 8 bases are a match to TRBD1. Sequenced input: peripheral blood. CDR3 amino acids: CASSHGTGGPYEQYF. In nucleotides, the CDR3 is TGCGCCAGCAGCCACGGGACAGGAGGTCCCTACGAGCAGTACTTC.